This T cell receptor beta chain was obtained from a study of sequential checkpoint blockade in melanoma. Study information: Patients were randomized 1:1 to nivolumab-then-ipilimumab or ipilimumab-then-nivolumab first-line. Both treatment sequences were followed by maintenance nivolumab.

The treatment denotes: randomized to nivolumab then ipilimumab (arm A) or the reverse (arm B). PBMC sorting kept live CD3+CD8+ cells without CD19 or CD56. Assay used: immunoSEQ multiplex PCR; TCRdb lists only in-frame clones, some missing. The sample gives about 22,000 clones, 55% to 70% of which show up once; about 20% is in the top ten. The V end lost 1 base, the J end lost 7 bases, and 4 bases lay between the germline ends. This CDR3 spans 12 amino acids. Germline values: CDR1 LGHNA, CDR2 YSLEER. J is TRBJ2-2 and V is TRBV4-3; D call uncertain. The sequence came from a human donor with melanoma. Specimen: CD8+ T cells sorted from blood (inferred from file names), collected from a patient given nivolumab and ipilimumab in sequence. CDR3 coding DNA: TGCGCCAGCAGCCAAGGGAGCGGGGAGCTGTTTTTT. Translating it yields CASSQGSGELFF.